Reported below is one TCR beta chain. This record comes from a study of blood T cell repertoires in COVID-19. Study at large: Samples came from the United States, Italy and Spain, spanning acute and convalescent COVID-19. The cDNA or gDNA used as material had been derived from T cells, B-cell-depleted T cells, or PBMCs.

Original handling: Reference gene primer amplification in the assay estimated nucleated cell counts. The data were produced by immunoSEQ multiplex PCR, yet TCRdb's version contains in-frame clones alone and is incomplete. The D gene and trimming were derived from the DNA, and the V and J assignments and clone size from that table. The sample includes 150,000 to 180,000 clones, roughly 83% of them seen just once. Germline assignment: CDR1 LGHDT and CDR2 YNNKEL (reference sequence). The CDR3 contains 16 residues. V shed 4 bases and J shed 0 bases, with 13 bases lying between them. The TCR was taken from a woman aged 60-75 years with acute or convalescent COVID-19. Sequenced input: peripheral blood. The rearrangement uses TRBV3-1 (or the pseudogene TRBV3-2) and TRBJ1-5; TRBD1 might be the D (6 bases). CDR3 residues: CASSLGTPSSNQPQHF. The DNA for the CDR3 is TGTGCCAGCAGCCTCGGGACACCTTCTAGCAATCAGCCCCAGCATTTT.